The T cell receptor beta chain under discussion was sequenced for a study of blood T cell repertoires in COVID-19. Trimming cost V 5 bases and J 1 base, with 11 bases left between them. The germline gives CDR1 SGHVS, CDR2 FQNEAQ. This CDR3 comprises 14 residues. Method: immunoSEQ multiplex PCR; TCRdb's copy keeps in-frame clones and lacks some. The profile shows about 91,000 clones, almost 85% of them singletons. The sequencing input was peripheral blood. The chain has TRBV7-8 and TRBJ1-1; D remains ambiguous. The TCR comes from a man aged 50 or older with active or convalescent COVID-19. CDR3 protein: CASSRDLTNTEAFF. In DNA form, the CDR3 reads TGTGCCAGCAGCCGAGACCTAACGAACACTGAAGCTTTCTTT. The variable domain in full, completed from reference TRBV7-8 and TRBJ1-1, reads GAGVSQSPRYKVAKRGQDVALRCDPISGHVSLFWYQQALGQGPEFLTYFQNEAQLDKSGLPSDRFFAERPEGSVSTLKIQRTQQEDSAVYLCASSRDLTNTEAFFGQGTRLTVV.